The clone carrying this T cell receptor (beta chain) was counted once. Deletions cut 2 bases from V and 4 bases from J, with 12 bases between. The CDR3 is made up of 15 amino acids. Germline V gene sequence: CDR1 MNHEY, CDR2 SVGAGI. Source study methods: Amplification of reference gene primers provided the estimated nucleated cell counts. Method: immunoSEQ multiplex PCR; TCRdb's copy keeps in-frame clones and lacks some. V, J and clone size reflect that table, while D and trimming were determined from the DNA. The sample contains roughly 56,000 clones, 80% to 90% of which appear only once. These data originate in a study of blood T cell repertoires in COVID-19. The overall study: T cells, B-cell-depleted T cells, or PBMCs provided the cDNA or gDNA that served as material.

The receptor comes from a human donor in a cohort sampled during active COVID-19. The chain uses TRBV6-5 and TRBJ2-1, with D possibly matching TRBD2 (5 bases). The sample consisted of peripheral blood. CDR3 region: CASSYAYGVYNEQFF. As DNA, the CDR3 is TGTGCCAGCAGTTACGCATACGGGGTTTACAATGAGCAGTTCTTC.